Listed here are 24 T cell receptor beta chains from one sample, sequenced in a study of tumor and adjacent non-tumor tissue in lung cancer. TCRbeta libraries were built with three rounds of nested PCR, modified from ARM-PCR. TCRdb reprocessed the multiplex PCR reads via MiXCR and lists one record per CDR3 protein. The sample consists of tens of thousands of distinct CDR3 sequences, around two thirds of them appearing once. RNA was extracted from bulk tissue without any cell sorting. The normal lung tissue was taken more than 3 cm from the tumor edge. The specimen was distant non-tumor lung tissue. These receptors were obtained from a man aged 65 to 85 with non-small cell lung cancer.

CDR3 sequence: CASTQLAAGTDTQYF. The CDR3 DNA reads as TGTGCCAGCACTCAACTAGCAGCAGGCACAGATACGCAGTATTTT. This chain uses TRBV12-3 or TRBV12-4 with TRBJ2-3, with a possible D match to TRBD2 (6 bases). The V gene lost 7 bases and the J gene lost 1 base, with 15 bases spanning the gap. This CDR3 region has 15 residues.

Remarks on this clonotype: A junction end diverges from the germline sequence, so it may reflect a read error. The chain links TRBV11-2 to TRBJ1-4; no reliable D call. CDR3 length: 16 residues. The germline CDR1 and CDR2 sequences are SGHAT and FQNNGV. The CDR3 nucleotides are TGTGCCAGCAGCTTAGTAGGGTCACCATGGCGTGAAGAACTGCTTTTT. Protein: CASSLVGSPWREELLF.

On this clonotype itself: The junction does not match germline at one end; this may be a read error. The chain joins TRBV29-1 to TRBJ2-5; D call uncertain. CDR3 length: 13 amino acids. In germline, CDR1 is SQVTM, CDR2 ANQGSEA. The CDR3 protein is CNVEAGVEETQHF. In DNA form, the CDR3 reads TGCAACGTTGAGGCTGGGGTGGAAGAAACCCAGCACTTC.

The chain has TRBV4-1 and TRBJ2-7, with D tentatively TRBD1 (6 bases). The V end was cut by 6 bases, the J end by 2 bases, with 20 bases between. CDR1 and CDR2 (germline): MGHRA, YSYEKL. The CDR3 consists of 16 residues. As DNA, the CDR3 is TGCGCCAGCAGTCAGGAACTGGGGGCGGATCCCTACGAGCAGTACTTC. This sequence encodes CASSQELGADPYEQYF.

This clonotype is a singleton in its sample. Mismatch with germline at one junction end may stem from a read error. The rearrangement links TRBV4-1 to TRBJ1-6; the D gene is possibly TRBD1 (6 bases). Germline V gene lookup returns CDR1 MGHRA and CDR2 YSYEKL. CDR3 size: 17 residues. The CDR3 loop reads CTSSFETDSSYNSPLHF. The CDR3 DNA reads as TGCACCAGCAGCTTCGAGACGGACAGCTCCTACAATTCACCCCTCCACTTT.

This clonotype came up many times. The chain has TRBV6-2 or TRBV6-3 and TRBJ2-7, with D perhaps matching TRBD2 (5 bases). V lost 10 bases to trimming and J lost 3 bases, with 10 bases between them. The CDR3 has 11 residues. CDR1 MNHEY and CDR2 SVGEGT come from the germline V gene. The CDR3 here is CATSSNYEQYF. CDR3 nucleotide sequence: TGTGCCACCTCTAGCAACTACGAGCAGTACTTC.

To note about this clonotype: The germline gene is not matched at one end of the junction; a read error may be the cause. V gene TRBV20-1 combines with J gene TRBJ2-7, with D possibly matching TRBD1 (5 bases). This CDR3 contains 11 residues. CDR1 DFQATT and CDR2 SNEGSKA come from the germline V gene (reference sequence). This chain's CDR3 is CSARDKGLIWF. The CDR3 bases are TGCAGTGCTAGAGATAAGGGGCTCATTTGGTTC.

On this clonotype itself: A much larger clone is a single base away; this may be a read error. CDR3 sequence reads: CASSLPLRQGGEAFF. Written as DNA, the CDR3 is TGTGCCAGCAGCTTGCCCTTAAGACAGGGCGGAGAAGCTTTCTTT. This sequence joins TRBV5-4 and TRBJ1-1; 7 bases line up with TRBD1. Germline-derived CDR1 and CDR2 are SGHNT and YYREEE (reference sequence). J was trimmed by 8 bases and V by 1 base; bases with no gene match: 11. CDR3 length: 15 amino acids.

There are many counts of this clonotype. The chain links TRBV6-1 to TRBJ2-1; TRBD2 matches 11 bases. This CDR3 is 17 amino acids long. The V and J ends lost 0 bases and 4 bases, in that order; junction bases with no gene match: 5. Per the germline V gene, CDR1 is MNHNS and CDR2 is SASEGT. The chain's CDR3 is CASSEARLAGGYNEQFF. The CDR3 DNA follows: TGTGCCAGCAGTGAAGCACGGCTAGCGGGAGGATACAATGAGCAGTTCTTC.

The V and J genes are TRBV4-1 and TRBJ2-2, with D possibly being TRBD2 (6 bases). Trimming took 1 base from V and 1 from J, leaving 10 bases between them. This CDR3 is 16 amino acids long. The germline V gene encodes CDR1 MGHRA and CDR2 YSYEKL. The CDR3 is CASSQGPAGNTGELFF. The CDR3 nucleotides are TGCGCCAGCAGCCAAGGACCAGCGGGGAACACCGGGGAGCTGTTTTTT.

This clonotype appeared a few times. V and J are TRBV5-4 and TRBJ1-3, with D possibly being TRBD1 (5 bases). The V gene lost 2 bases and the J gene lost 0 bases, with 9 bases spanning the gap. From germline, CDR1 is SGHNT and CDR2 YYREEE (reference sequence). This CDR3 contains 15 residues. CDR3 DNA sequence: TGTGCCAGCAGCTTTGCGGGACCCTCTGGAAACACCATATATTTT. Protein: CASSFAGPSGNTIYF. Using reference TRBV5-4 and TRBJ1-3 for the parts outside the CDR3, the full variable domain is ETGVTQSPTHLIKTRGQQVTLRCSSQSGHNTVSWYQQALGQGPQFIFQYYREEENGRGNFPPRFSGLQFPNYSSELNVNALELDDSALYLCASSFAGPSGNTIYFGEGSWLTVV.

A remark on this clonotype: Since a much larger clone is just one base distant, this may be a read error. This chain joins TRBV4-1 and TRBJ1-5; 7 positions match TRBD1. The CDR3 consists of 15 residues. CDR1 and CDR2 from the germline V gene are MGHRA and YSYEKL. CDR3 nucleotide sequence: TGCGCCTGCAGTTATGCGGGACAGTACAATCAGCCCCAGCATTTT. As protein: CACSYAGQYNQPQHF.

This clonotype was recorded many times. The chain carries TRBV6-5 and TRBJ1-5; D uncertain. The CDR3 runs to 14 residues. Germline V lookup: CDR1 MNHEY, CDR2 SVGAGI. V lost 2 bases and J lost 5, with 10 bases in between. In nucleotides, the CDR3 is TGTGCCAGCAGTTACACCTACCCACATCAGCCCCAGCATTTT. As protein: CASSYTYPHQPQHF.

This clonotype was observed once. This likely comes from a read error, as the CDR3 has no conserved phenylalanine or tryptophan at its end. The gene calls are TRBV4-1 and TRBJ2-2; 9 positions match TRBD2. CDR1 is MGHRA, CDR2 YSYEKL, per germline. The CDR3 spans 16 residues. CDR3 loop: CTSSLQREAYTGELFL. In DNA, the CDR3 is TGCACTAGCAGCCTCCAGCGGGAGGCCTACACCGGGGAGCTGTTTCTT.

The V gene is TRBV6-5, the J gene TRBJ2-7; weak D call: TRBD1 (6 bases). Germline V gene lookup returns CDR1 MNHEY and CDR2 SVGAGI. This CDR3 contains 15 residues. The CDR3 coding sequence is TGTCCCGGCAGTTACACCACGGACAGCGGAAGTAAGCAGTACTTC. Translating it yields CPGSYTTDSGSKQYF.

As concerns this clonotype: A much more abundant neighbour one base away suggests this may be a read error. The chain recombines TRBV4-2 with TRBJ2-7; D tentatively reads TRBD1 or TRBD2 (5 bases each). The CDR3 is 14 residues long. The V gene lost 0 bases and the J gene lost 2 bases, with 8 bases spanning the gap. Germline loops: CDR1 LGHNA, CDR2 YNFKEQ. The CDR3 DNA is TGTGCCAGCAGCCAAGATTGGGGGACCTACGAGCAGTACTTC. It translates to CASSQDWGTYEQYF.

A note on this clonotype: Because it lacks the conserved phenylalanine or tryptophan at the end, this CDR3 is likely a read error. CDR3: CASSHVNQRETQYL. The DNA for the CDR3 is TGTGCCAGCAGTCACGTAAACCAAAGAGAGACCCAGTACCTC. The chain has TRBV28 and TRBJ2-5; D is uncertain. This CDR3 spans 14 amino acids. Trimming cost V 5 bases and J 4 bases, with 14 bases left between them. Germline V gene lookup returns CDR1 MDHEN and CDR2 SYDVKM.

The J gene is TRBJ1-2, the V gene TRBV29-1, with D perhaps TRBD1 (5 bases). The V gene's germline CDR1 is SQVTM and CDR2 ANQGSEA. Trimming took off 6 bases at V and 11 bases at J, with 22 bases between the two ends. The CDR3 contains 13 residues. The CDR3 region is CSVPGHRVGGYTF. As DNA, the CDR3 is TGCAGCGTGCCCGGACACCGAGTGGGTGGTTACACCTTC.

This clonotype was recorded many times. This sequence joins TRBV13 and TRBJ2-3; D possibly corresponds to TRBD2 (5 bases). In germline, CDR1 is PRHDT, CDR2 FYEKMQ (reference sequence). There are 12 residues in the CDR3. The germline V and J ends were trimmed by 0 bases and 8 bases, with 6 bases remaining between them. CDR3 protein: CASSLGRGTQYF. CDR3 nucleotides: TGTGCCAGCAGCTTAGGCCGGGGTACGCAGTATTTT.

Note on this clonotype: This may come from a read error, since a much larger clone is one base off. The chain couples TRBV6-1 to TRBJ2-1; 7 nucleotides agree with TRBD1. The CDR3 is 11 amino acids. Germline V gene sequence: CDR1 MNHNS, CDR2 SASEGT. The DNA for the CDR3 is TGTGACAGCAGCGACAGGGACGAGCAGTTCTTC. This codes for CDSSDRDEQFF.

The gene calls are TRBV29-1 and TRBJ2-3, with D hard to call. This CDR3 is built from 15 residues. CDR1 is SQVTM, CDR2 ANQGSEA, per germline. Trimming left V 6 bases short and J 3 bases short, with 19 bases between. This chain's CDR3 is CSVAKHKGGTDTQYF. CDR3 sequence (DNA): TGCAGCGTCGCCAAACACAAGGGCGGTACAGATACGCAGTATTTT.

A word on this clonotype: At one of its ends the junction is not consistent with the germline gene, which may arise from a read error. The rearrangement joins TRBV20-1 to TRBJ1-1; 8 bases match TRBD1. The CDR3 loop spans 13 amino acids. Germline lookup yields CDR1 DFQATT and CDR2 SNEGSKA (reference sequence). CDR3 coding DNA: TGCAGGACCTTCCAGGGGGCAGACACTAAAGCTTTCTTT. This gives the protein CRTFQGADTKAFF.

Remarks on this clonotype: A read error may account for a junction end that differs from germline. The chain joins TRBV5-8 to TRBJ1-1, with D uncertain. The CDR3 is 12 residues long. Germline V gives CDR1 SGHTS, CDR2 YDEGEE. This chain's CDR3 is CASSFVNTEAFF. The DNA of the CDR3 is TGTGCCAGCAGCTTTGTGAACACCGAAGCTTTCTTT.

This clonotype was picked up a small number of times. One end of the junction fails to match germline, which may point to a read error. This rearrangement joins TRBV11-2 to TRBJ2-5; no firm D call. CDR3 length equals 12 residues. Germline V gene data show CDR1 as SGHAT and CDR2 as FQNNGV. The CDR3 nucleotides are TGCGCCAGCAGCTTAAATCAAAAGACCCAGTACTTC. Amino acids: CASSLNQKTQYF.